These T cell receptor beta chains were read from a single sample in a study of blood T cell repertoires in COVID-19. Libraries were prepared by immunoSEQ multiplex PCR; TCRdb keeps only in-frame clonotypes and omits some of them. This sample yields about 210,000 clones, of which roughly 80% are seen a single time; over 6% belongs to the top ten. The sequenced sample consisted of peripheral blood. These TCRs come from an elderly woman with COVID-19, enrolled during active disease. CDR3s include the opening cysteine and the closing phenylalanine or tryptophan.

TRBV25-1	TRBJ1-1	CASSEEGTEAFF
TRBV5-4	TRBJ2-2	CASSLWAVGNTGELFF
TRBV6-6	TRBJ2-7	CASSTGSHEQYF
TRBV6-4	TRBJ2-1	CAIASPGCYNEQFF
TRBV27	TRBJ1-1	CASIRQGSGFF
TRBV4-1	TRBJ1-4	CASSQGGTRHPNEKLFF
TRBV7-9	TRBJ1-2	CASSTLGQSEGYTF
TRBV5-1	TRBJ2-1	CASSWGDRGAGEQFF
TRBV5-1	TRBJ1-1	CASNRVPNTEAFF
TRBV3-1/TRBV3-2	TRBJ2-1	CASSHGTSGNNEQFF
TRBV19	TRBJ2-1	CASSIFSRADEQFF
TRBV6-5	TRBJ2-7	CASRSTRGGFYEQYF
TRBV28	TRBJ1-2	CASSLGIGGGYTF
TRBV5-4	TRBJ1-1	CASSATGTGGTEAFF
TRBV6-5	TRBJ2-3	CASSYSGALGTDTQYF
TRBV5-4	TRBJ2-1	CASSKGGREGDEQFF
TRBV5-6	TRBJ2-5	CASSYRRGIQYF
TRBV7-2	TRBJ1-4	CASSFGGTNEKLFF
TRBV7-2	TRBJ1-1	CASSPRPPGAFF
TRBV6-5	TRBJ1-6	CAGRRARTEPSPLHF
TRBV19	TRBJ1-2	CASSITRGGGYTF
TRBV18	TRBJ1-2	CASSAGQGALVGYTF
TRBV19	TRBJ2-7	CASSTGTDPYEQYF
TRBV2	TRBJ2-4	CASSAGGVTDIQYF
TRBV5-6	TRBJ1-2	CASSFLAGDGRGYTF
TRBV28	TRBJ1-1	CASSFNLNTEAFF
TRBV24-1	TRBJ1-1	CATSDGGTGGDTEAFF